These 13 T cell receptor beta chains came from one sample sequenced in a study of blood T cell repertoires in COVID-19. Assay: immunoSEQ multiplex PCR; the TCRdb copy retains only in-frame clones and omits some. This table has about 320,000 clones, around 86% appearing once. Sequencing was carried out using PBMCs or T cells enriched from blood (not recorded which). Receptor source: a woman between 18 and 29 years old who had recovered from COVID-19.

This clone was seen more than once but under ten times. The chain uses TRBV5-4 and TRBJ1-2, with 8 bases identical to TRBD1. The J segment lost 5 bases and the V segment lost 4 bases, leaving 7 bases of the junction unmatched. Per germline, CDR1 SGHNT and CDR2 YYREEE (reference sequence). The CDR3 has 14 residues. The CDR3 nucleotides are TGTGCCAGCAGCCTGGACAGGGAAACATATGGCTACACCTTC. Encoded protein: CASSLDRETYGYTF.

The chain is built from TRBV19 and TRBJ1-3; D uncertain. Trimming pared 7 bases from V and 0 bases from J, leaving 10 bases between. This CDR3 has 14 amino acids. The germline gives CDR1 LNHDA, CDR2 SQIVND (reference sequence). CDR3 loop: CASTPDISGNTIYF. For the CDR3, the DNA is TGTGCCAGTACCCCAGATATCTCTGGAAACACCATATATTTT.

The J gene is TRBJ2-1, the V gene TRBV5-4, with TRBD2 identical over 8 bases. V shed 1 base, J shed 4 bases, and the junction held 4 bases outside the gene matches. CDR1 is SGHNT and CDR2 is YYREEE in the germline V gene (reference sequence). The CDR3 is 15 residues long. DNA for the CDR3: TGTGCCAGCAGCTTGATGAGCGGGGGATACAATGAGCAGTTCTTC. It specifies CASSLMSGGYNEQFF.

This chain connects TRBV5-5 to TRBJ2-5, with 9 bases matching TRBD1. The length of the CDR3 is 14 residues. V lost 8 bases, J lost 2 bases, and 7 bases stayed unmatched. Germline loops: CDR1 SGHKS, CDR2 YYEKEE (reference sequence). The CDR3 DNA follows: TGTGCCAGTCGACGACAGGGGGTACAAGAGACCCAGTACTTC. Protein: CASRRQGVQETQYF.

The J gene is TRBJ2-1, the V gene TRBV2; no reliable D call. CDR1 and CDR2 from the germline V gene are SNHLY and FYNNEI. This CDR3 has 16 residues. Trimming pared 6 bases from V and 0 bases from J, leaving 15 bases between. This CDR3 reads CASRATTTSSYNEQFF. In DNA form, the CDR3 reads TGTGCCAGCAGGGCTACTACGACGAGCTCCTACAATGAGCAGTTCTTC.

J is TRBJ2-3 and V is TRBV30; TRBD2 aligns across 8 bases. V was clipped by 7 bases and J by 2 bases; unmatched bases: 5. This CDR3 has 13 residues. Germline assignment: CDR1 GTSNPN and CDR2 SVGIG (reference sequence). The CDR3 loop is CASQAGDTDTQYF. Written as DNA, the CDR3 is TGTGCCTCACAAGCGGGGGACACAGATACGCAGTATTTT.

V is TRBV24-1 and J is TRBJ1-2, with 7 bases aligning to TRBD1. V was pared by 2 bases and J by 6 bases, with 11 bases of the junction left unmatched. The CDR3 runs to 16 residues. Germline V gene lookup returns CDR1 KGHDR and CDR2 SFDVKD. In DNA form, the CDR3 reads TGTGCCACCAGTGATTCAGGACAGGCCCAAACCGATGGCTACACCTTC. Residues: CATSDSGQAQTDGYTF.

This clone was counted once. V and J are TRBV30 and TRBJ1-4; D remains unclear. The germline V gene has CDR1 GTSNPN and CDR2 SVGIG (reference sequence). V was shortened by 4 bases and J by 4 bases, with 7 bases between the two germline ends. This CDR3 spans 12 amino acids. The chain's CDR3 is CAWNRINEKLFF. In DNA form, the CDR3 reads TGTGCCTGGAACAGAATTAATGAAAAACTGTTTTTT.

The chain employs TRBV7-9 and TRBJ2-7; a possible D gene is TRBD1 (6 bases). Trimming took off 4 bases at V and 7 bases at J, with 11 bases between the two ends. This CDR3 spans 12 amino acids. From germline, CDR1 is SEHNR and CDR2 FQNEAQ (reference sequence). Written as DNA, the CDR3 is TGTGCCAGCAGCTCAGACCAGGGGGAGCAGTACTTC. Translating gives CASSSDQGEQYF.

The chain uses TRBV5-1 and TRBJ2-6; no clear D gene. Germline V gene data show CDR1 as SGHRS and CDR2 as YFSETQ. Trimming left V 0 bases short and J 2 bases short, with 9 bases between. The CDR3 runs 16 residues. CDR3 region: CASSLVLVAGANVLTF. CDR3 in DNA: TGCGCCAGCAGCTTGGTTTTAGTGGCTGGGGCCAACGTCCTGACTTTC.

The gene calls are TRBV7-6 and TRBJ2-7; D is unresolved. Germline CDR1 reads SGHVS; CDR2 reads FNYEAQ. Deletions cut 1 base from V and 5 bases from J, with 15 bases between. This CDR3 has 15 amino acids. For the CDR3, the DNA is TGTGCCAGCAGCTTAGAAGTGGCGACCAGGAACGAGCAGTACTTC. It yields the protein CASSLEVATRNEQYF.

The CDR3, as DNA: TGTGCCGTACTGGGTGGGCCCTTGGCAGAAAGTGGACTGTTTTTT. Amino acid sequence: CAVLGGPLAESGLFF. The chain joins TRBV6-5 to TRBJ1-4, with unresolved D. With 11 bases removed from V and 13 bases from J, the gap between germline ends came to 29 bases. Germline assignment: CDR1 MNHEY and CDR2 SVGAGI. The CDR3 sequence is 15 residues long.

The rearrangement joins TRBV28 to TRBJ1-2; 8 bases fit TRBD1. J was trimmed by 4 bases and V by 7 bases; bases with no gene match: 11. The germline CDR1 and CDR2 sequences are MDHEN and SYDVKM. This CDR3 contains 15 residues. In DNA, the CDR3 is TGTGCCAGCACCGGTCAGGGGGCGCGAGGCTATGGCTACACCTTC. Residues: CASTGQGARGYGYTF.